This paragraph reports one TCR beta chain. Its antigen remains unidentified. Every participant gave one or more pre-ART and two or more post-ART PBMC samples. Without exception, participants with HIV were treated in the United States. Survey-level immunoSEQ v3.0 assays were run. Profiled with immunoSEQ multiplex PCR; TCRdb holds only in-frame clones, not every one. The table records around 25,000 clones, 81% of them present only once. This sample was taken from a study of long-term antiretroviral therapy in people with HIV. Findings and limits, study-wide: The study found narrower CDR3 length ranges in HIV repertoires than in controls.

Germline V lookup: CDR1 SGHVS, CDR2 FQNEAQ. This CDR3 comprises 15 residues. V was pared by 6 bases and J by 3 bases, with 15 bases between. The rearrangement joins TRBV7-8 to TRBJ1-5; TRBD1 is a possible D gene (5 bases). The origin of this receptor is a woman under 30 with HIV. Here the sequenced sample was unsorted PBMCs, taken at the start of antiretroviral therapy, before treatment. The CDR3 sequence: CASSYQGLDNQPQHF. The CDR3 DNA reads TGTGCCAGCAGTTACCAGGGACTCGACAATCAGCCCCAGCATTTT.